This is a list of T cell receptor beta chains from one sample in a study of T-cell memory formation after mild COVID-19. A single record per CDR3 protein comes from TCRdb applying MiXCR to the 5' RACE reads. The sample shows 300,000 to 400,000 distinct CDR3 sequences, around 15% of them seen only once. The source material was PBMCs or a T cell subset sorted from them (not recorded which). These receptors came from a man younger than 30 who had mild COVID-19 (a few samples of this study predate the infection). Cell type and time point are not known. Each CDR3 is given with its conserved first and last residue. The order of the fields is D gene, clone size, CDR3 length, V gene, J gene, CDR3 protein, CDR3 DNA. The D gene is left open where the match is weak. A clone size is listed for some rows: how often the clone was seen (once, few, many), or a class if it is expanded.

d_call: TRBD2; clone_size: NA; cdr3_length: 17; v_call: TRBV7-9; j_call: TRBJ2-3; cdr3_aa: CASSFPVGGGRTDTQYF; cdr3_nt: TGTGCCAGCAGCTTCCCCGTCGGGGGGGGAAGGACAGATACGCAGTATTTT
d_call: NA; clone_size: few; cdr3_length: 18; v_call: TRBV20-1; j_call: TRBJ1-1; cdr3_aa: CSARDWRGAFGDGTEAFF; cdr3_nt: TGCAGTGCTAGAGATTGGAGGGGGGCATTTGGTGATGGCACTGAAGCTTTCTTT
d_call: NA; clone_size: few; cdr3_length: 16; v_call: TRBV7-6; j_call: TRBJ2-3; cdr3_aa: CASSQRARGHTDTQYF; cdr3_nt: TGTGCCAGCAGCCAAAGAGCCAGGGGACATACAGATACGCAGTATTTT
d_call: NA; clone_size: few; cdr3_length: 13; v_call: TRBV7-2; j_call: TRBJ2-5; cdr3_aa: CASSQHTPETQYF; cdr3_nt: TGTGCCAGCAGCCAACATACTCCGGAGACCCAGTACTTC
d_call: NA; clone_size: NA; cdr3_length: 18; v_call: TRBV20-1; j_call: TRBJ1-2; cdr3_aa: CSARPPENPAQLPYGYTF; cdr3_nt: TGCAGTGCGCGACCACCTGAAAATCCGGCCCAGCTTCCTTATGGCTACACCTTC
d_call: TRBD1; clone_size: NA; cdr3_length: 13; v_call: TRBV19; j_call: TRBJ1-1; cdr3_aa: CASSQTGGSEAFF; cdr3_nt: TGTGCCAGTAGCCAAACAGGGGGCTCGGAAGCTTTCTTT
d_call: NA; clone_size: NA; cdr3_length: 12; v_call: TRBV4-3; j_call: TRBJ1-2; cdr3_aa: CASSRGAYGYTF; cdr3_nt: TGCGCCAGCAGCCGGGGGGCCTATGGCTACACCTTC
d_call: NA; clone_size: NA; cdr3_length: 15; v_call: TRBV7-2; j_call: TRBJ2-1; cdr3_aa: CASSLVTAWVNEQFF; cdr3_nt: TGTGCCAGCAGCTTAGTGACTGCCTGGGTAAATGAGCAGTTCTTC
d_call: TRBD2; clone_size: many; cdr3_length: 16; v_call: TRBV7-3; j_call: TRBJ2-2; cdr3_aa: CASRPPGLAVAGELFF; cdr3_nt: TGTGCCAGCAGGCCACCGGGACTAGCTGTCGCCGGGGAGCTGTTTTTT
d_call: NA; clone_size: many; cdr3_length: 14; v_call: TRBV5-1; j_call: TRBJ2-2; cdr3_aa: CASSFSEADGELFF; cdr3_nt: TGCGCCAGCAGTTTCAGTGAGGCCGACGGGGAGCTGTTTTTT
d_call: TRBD1; clone_size: many; cdr3_length: 18; v_call: TRBV28; j_call: TRBJ1-3; cdr3_aa: CASSPSGQGANIGNTIYF; cdr3_nt: TGTGCCAGCAGTCCGTCGGGGCAGGGGGCGAATATCGGAAACACCATATATTTT
d_call: TRBD1; clone_size: many; cdr3_length: 14; v_call: TRBV7-6; j_call: TRBJ2-5; cdr3_aa: CASSSTGGSETQYF; cdr3_nt: TGTGCCAGCAGCTCGACAGGGGGTTCGGAGACCCAGTACTTC
d_call: NA; clone_size: NA; cdr3_length: 10; v_call: TRBV27; j_call: TRBJ1-1; cdr3_aa: CAAGHTEAFF; cdr3_nt: TGTGCCGCGGGGCACACTGAAGCTTTCTTT
d_call: NA; clone_size: many; cdr3_length: 16; v_call: TRBV7-2; j_call: TRBJ2-3; cdr3_aa: CASSLGGRVSTDTQYF; cdr3_nt: TGTGCCAGCAGCTTAGGGGGCCGGGTTAGCACAGATACGCAGTATTTT
d_call: TRBD2; clone_size: NA; cdr3_length: 13; v_call: TRBV6-2/TRBV6-3; j_call: TRBJ2-1; cdr3_aa: CATRLAGGSEQFF; cdr3_nt: TGTGCCACCAGACTAGCGGGGGGGTCTGAGCAGTTCTTC
d_call: NA; clone_size: few; cdr3_length: 17; v_call: TRBV6-2/TRBV6-3; j_call: TRBJ2-3; cdr3_aa: CASRADWGTPWADTQYF; cdr3_nt: TGTGCCAGCAGGGCTGACTGGGGCACACCCTGGGCAGATACGCAGTATTTT
d_call: NA; clone_size: few; cdr3_length: 15; v_call: TRBV9; j_call: TRBJ1-6; cdr3_aa: CASREDSSYNSPLHF; cdr3_nt: TGTGCCAGCAGAGAAGACAGCTCCTATAATTCACCCCTCCACTTT
d_call: NA; clone_size: many; cdr3_length: 12; v_call: TRBV5-1; j_call: TRBJ1-1; cdr3_aa: CASSITGFEAFF; cdr3_nt: TGCGCCAGCAGCATTACAGGGTTTGAAGCTTTCTTT
d_call: NA; clone_size: NA; cdr3_length: 12; v_call: TRBV7-2; j_call: TRBJ2-7; cdr3_aa: CASSFRGREQYF; cdr3_nt: TGTGCCAGCAGCTTTCGGGGGCGAGAGCAGTACTTC
d_call: NA; clone_size: NA; cdr3_length: 15; v_call: TRBV4-3; j_call: TRBJ2-6; cdr3_aa: CASSQANSGANVLTF; cdr3_nt: TGCGCCAGCAGCCAAGCTAACTCTGGGGCCAACGTCCTGACTTTC
d_call: TRBD2; clone_size: many; cdr3_length: 15; v_call: TRBV3-1; j_call: TRBJ2-7; cdr3_aa: CASSTGTSGSYEQYF; cdr3_nt: TGTGCCAGCAGCACCGGGACTAGCGGCTCCTACGAGCAGTACTTC
d_call: NA; clone_size: NA; cdr3_length: 14; v_call: TRBV28; j_call: TRBJ1-1; cdr3_aa: CASRTPTTNTEAFF; cdr3_nt: TGTGCCAGCAGGACACCCACAACAAACACTGAAGCTTTCTTT
d_call: TRBD1; clone_size: NA; cdr3_length: 15; v_call: TRBV7-7; j_call: TRBJ2-1; cdr3_aa: CASSPGQGGYNEQFF; cdr3_nt: TGTGCCAGCAGCCCAGGACAGGGGGGCTACAATGAGCAGTTCTTC
d_call: NA; clone_size: many; cdr3_length: 16; v_call: TRBV14; j_call: TRBJ2-4; cdr3_aa: CASSQWRVKAKNIQYF; cdr3_nt: TGTGCCAGCAGCCAGTGGAGGGTAAAAGCCAAAAACATTCAGTACTTC
d_call: TRBD2; clone_size: few; cdr3_length: 18; v_call: TRBV10-3; j_call: TRBJ2-1; cdr3_aa: CAISDPKFGAGVNNEQFF; cdr3_nt: TGTGCCATCAGTGACCCCAAATTCGGAGCGGGGGTCAACAATGAGCAGTTCTTC
d_call: NA; clone_size: NA; cdr3_length: 13; v_call: TRBV9; j_call: TRBJ1-1; cdr3_aa: CASSRLIATEAFF; cdr3_nt: TGTGCCAGCAGCAGGCTGATCGCAACCGAAGCTTTCTTT
d_call: NA; clone_size: NA; cdr3_length: 16; v_call: TRBV4-1; j_call: TRBJ2-3; cdr3_aa: CASSQVEADGGDTQYF; cdr3_nt: TGCGCCAGCAGCCAAGTAGAGGCGGATGGAGGGGATACGCAGTATTTT
d_call: NA; clone_size: NA; cdr3_length: 17; v_call: TRBV7-2; j_call: TRBJ1-1; cdr3_aa: CASSLGWQGSLGTEAFF; cdr3_nt: TGTGCCAGCAGCTTAGGTTGGCAGGGGTCGTTAGGCACTGAAGCTTTCTTT
d_call: NA; clone_size: few; cdr3_length: 15; v_call: TRBV5-5; j_call: TRBJ1-5; cdr3_aa: CASSLSPWASQPQHF; cdr3_nt: TGTGCCAGCAGCTTGTCGCCCTGGGCAAGTCAGCCCCAGCATTTT
d_call: TRBD1; clone_size: few; cdr3_length: 15; v_call: TRBV12-3/TRBV12-4; j_call: TRBJ1-2; cdr3_aa: CASSRSTGYPYGYTF; cdr3_nt: TGTGCCAGCAGTCGATCGACAGGGTACCCCTATGGCTACACCTTC
d_call: TRBD2; clone_size: few; cdr3_length: 17; v_call: TRBV4-1; j_call: TRBJ2-5; cdr3_aa: CASSQDVASGGGETQYF; cdr3_nt: TGCGCCAGCAGCCAAGATGTAGCGAGCGGGGGGGGAGAGACCCAGTACTTC
d_call: NA; clone_size: many; cdr3_length: 14; v_call: TRBV9; j_call: TRBJ2-1; cdr3_aa: CASTPGGRYNEQFF; cdr3_nt: TGTGCCAGCACCCCAGGCGGGCGATACAATGAGCAGTTCTTC
d_call: NA; clone_size: few; cdr3_length: 15; v_call: TRBV27; j_call: TRBJ2-6; cdr3_aa: CASSLQGLGANVLTF; cdr3_nt: TGTGCCAGCAGTTTACAGGGGTTAGGGGCCAACGTCCTGACTTTC
d_call: NA; clone_size: few; cdr3_length: 13; v_call: TRBV7-3; j_call: TRBJ2-2; cdr3_aa: CASSAPNGGELFF; cdr3_nt: TGTGCCAGCAGCGCCCCTAACGGCGGGGAGCTGTTTTTT
d_call: TRBD2; clone_size: NA; cdr3_length: 16; v_call: TRBV5-1; j_call: TRBJ2-3; cdr3_aa: CASSLSLAGGADTQYF; cdr3_nt: TGCGCCAGCAGCTTGTCCCTAGCGGGGGGTGCAGATACGCAGTATTTT
d_call: TRBD2; clone_size: NA; cdr3_length: 16; v_call: TRBV7-9; j_call: TRBJ2-7; cdr3_aa: CASSSGTSGVNYEQYF; cdr3_nt: TGTGCCAGCAGCTCCGGGACTAGCGGGGTTAACTACGAGCAGTACTTC
d_call: NA; clone_size: NA; cdr3_length: 13; v_call: TRBV7-2; j_call: TRBJ1-2; cdr3_aa: CASSFKQGYGYTF; cdr3_nt: TGTGCCAGCAGCTTCAAACAGGGATATGGCTACACCTTC
d_call: TRBD1; clone_size: NA; cdr3_length: 11; v_call: TRBV3-1; j_call: TRBJ1-4; cdr3_aa: CASSHDRALFF; cdr3_nt: TGTGCCAGCAGCCATGACAGGGCACTGTTTTTT
d_call: TRBD1; clone_size: many; cdr3_length: 15; v_call: TRBV6-5; j_call: TRBJ2-7; cdr3_aa: CASRSPGTATYEQYF; cdr3_nt: TGTGCCAGCCGATCCCCCGGGACAGCTACCTACGAGCAGTACTTC
d_call: NA; clone_size: few; cdr3_length: 16; v_call: TRBV12-5; j_call: TRBJ2-6; cdr3_aa: CASARTSGLGANVLTF; cdr3_nt: TGTGCTAGTGCCCGCACCTCAGGGTTAGGGGCCAACGTCCTGACTTTC
d_call: TRBD2; clone_size: NA; cdr3_length: 15; v_call: TRBV6-1; j_call: TRBJ2-3; cdr3_aa: CASSGIAGGTDTQYF; cdr3_nt: TGTGCCAGCAGTGGGATAGCGGGGGGCACAGATACGCAGTATTTT
d_call: TRBD1; clone_size: few; cdr3_length: 14; v_call: TRBV11-2; j_call: TRBJ2-4; cdr3_aa: CASSPGQGENIQYF; cdr3_nt: TGTGCCAGCAGCCCTGGACAGGGGGAAAACATTCAGTACTTC
d_call: TRBD1; clone_size: NA; cdr3_length: 15; v_call: TRBV7-9; j_call: TRBJ1-4; cdr3_aa: CASSVRTGGGEKLFF; cdr3_nt: TGTGCCAGCAGCGTAAGGACAGGGGGAGGCGAAAAACTGTTTTTT
d_call: TRBD2; clone_size: few; cdr3_length: 14; v_call: TRBV4-1; j_call: TRBJ2-5; cdr3_aa: CASSQWLAGEAQYF; cdr3_nt: TGCGCCAGCAGCCAATGGCTAGCGGGGGAGGCCCAGTACTTC